This is a list of T cell receptor beta chains from one sample in a study of cytomegalovirus exposure and HLA in healthy donors. The method was immunoSEQ multiplex PCR; TCRdb's version includes in-frame clones alone and lacks a portion of them. The ten most abundant clones cover roughly 9.6% of a sample with 35,000 or so clones. The sequencing input was PBMCs. The receptors shown here come from a middle-aged man in good health and CMV-seropositive. Both conserved end residues are part of each CDR3. D genes are given only for firm matches.

j_call d_call v_call cdr3_nt cdr3_aa
TRBJ2-7 TRBD1 TRBV13 TGTGCCAGCAGCTTAGAGGACAGGCCCTACGAGCAGTACTTC CASSLEDRPYEQYF
TRBJ2-4 TRBD2 TRBV5-4 TGTGCCAGCAGCTTGGGGAGCGGGAGTGACATTCAGTACTTC CASSLGSGSDIQYF
TRBJ2-1 TRBD2 TRBV5-8 TGTGCCAGCAGCTTTCCACGGACTAGCGGCCTCTACAATGAGCAGTTCTTC CASSFPRTSGLYNEQFF
TRBJ2-7 TRBD2 TRBV9 TGTGCCAGCAGCGTAGGGGATAGCGGGTACTACGAGCAGTACTTC CASSVGDSGYYEQYF
TRBJ1-2 TRBD1 TRBV11-3 TGTGCCAGCAGCAGACAGGGTGCCAACTATGGCTACACCTTC CASSRQGANYGYTF
TRBJ1-1 . TRBV11-3 TGTGCCAGCGGACCCAGGGTAGTAGCAGAAGCTTTCTTT CASGPRVVAEAFF
TRBJ2-5 TRBD2 TRBV2 TGTGCCGGGTCGGGACTAGCAAGAGAGACCCAGTACTTC CAGSGLARETQYF
TRBJ1-1 . TRBV18 TGTGCCAGCTCACGAACTTTGGACACTGAAGCTTTCTTT CASSRTLDTEAFF
TRBJ2-5 . TRBV18 TGTGCCAGCTCACCGGGGACTCAAGAGACCCAGTACTTC CASSPGTQETQYF
TRBJ1-2 TRBD1 TRBV19 TGTGCCACCCGAACAACCGGGACAGGGGACTATGGCTACACCTTC CATRTTGTGDYGYTF
TRBJ2-1 TRBD2 TRBV15 TGTGCCACCAGTCCGGGACTAGCGGGAGTCGGGGGTGAGCAGTTCTTC CATSPGLAGVGGEQFF
TRBJ1-4 . TRBV27 TGTGCCAGCAGTCCCCGAGGGCACGAGGAAAAACTGTTTTTT CASSPRGHEEKLFF
TRBJ2-1 . TRBV9 TGTGCCAGCAGCGTAGATAGTCTTATCAATGAGCAGTTCTTC CASSVDSLINEQFF
TRBJ2-1 . TRBV14 TGTGCCAGCAGCCAGCCCTCTATAAGGGCGGGGAGGCGAAATGAGCAGTTCTTC CASSQPSIRAGRRNEQFF